A selection of T cell receptor beta chains follows, all from one sample in a study of blood T cells in healthy people across ages. TCRdb analysed the 5' RACE reads with MiXCR anew, one entry per CDR3 protein. Altogether some 800,000 distinct CDR3 sequences are present, about 42% being singletons, with the ten largest covering about 19%. Sequencing was done on a sample of blood. These receptor sequences come from a man between 60 and 75 years old in good health. CDR3s include the opening cysteine and the closing phenylalanine or tryptophan. Fields, in order: J gene, clone size, V gene, D gene, CDR3 protein, CDR3 DNA. D genes are given only for firm matches. Expanded clones get a size class; other rows say once, few or many, or leave the size out.

j_call: TRBJ2-2
clone_size: NA
v_call: TRBV2
d_call: NA
cdr3_aa: CANSETWNTGELFF
cdr3_nt: TGTGCCAACAGTGAAACCTGGAACACCGGGGAGCTGTTTTTT

j_call: TRBJ2-3
clone_size: once
v_call: TRBV30
d_call: NA
cdr3_aa: CAWTGGTDTQYF
cdr3_nt: TGTGCCTGGACAGGGGGGACAGATACGCAGTATTTT

j_call: TRBJ2-1
clone_size: once
v_call: TRBV27
d_call: NA
cdr3_aa: CASSLWGAHNEQFF
cdr3_nt: TGTGCCAGCAGTTTGTGGGGGGCCCACAATGAGCAGTTCTTC

j_call: TRBJ2-7
clone_size: NA
v_call: TRBV20-1
d_call: TRBD2
cdr3_aa: CSASMASGGNYEQYF
cdr3_nt: TGCAGTGCTAGTATGGCTAGCGGGGGGAACTACGAGCAGTACTTC

j_call: TRBJ2-1
clone_size: NA
v_call: TRBV5-6
d_call: NA
cdr3_aa: CAGSLRGKGEQFF
cdr3_nt: TGTGCCGGCAGCTTGCGGGGAAAAGGGGAGCAGTTCTTC

j_call: TRBJ2-1
clone_size: NA
v_call: TRBV7-2
d_call: NA
cdr3_aa: CASSLVGGAHNEQFF
cdr3_nt: TGTGCCAGCAGCTTAGTGGGGGGGGCCCACAATGAGCAGTTCTTC

j_call: TRBJ2-3
clone_size: NA
v_call: TRBV5-1
d_call: NA
cdr3_aa: CAGSPAGTPDTQYF
cdr3_nt: TGCGCCGGCAGTCCGGCAGGGACACCCGATACGCAGTATTTT

j_call: TRBJ2-1
clone_size: many
v_call: TRBV11-2
d_call: TRBD2
cdr3_aa: CASSLEPGGAHNEQFF
cdr3_nt: TGTGCCAGCAGCTTAGAACCGGGGGGGGCCCACAATGAGCAGTTCTTC

j_call: TRBJ2-1
clone_size: few
v_call: TRBV14
d_call: NA
cdr3_aa: CASSQAFFNEQFF
cdr3_nt: TGTGCCAGCAGCCAAGCTTTTTTTAATGAGCAGTTCTTC

j_call: TRBJ1-1
clone_size: NA
v_call: TRBV28
d_call: TRBD1
cdr3_aa: CASSVDRAVTEAFF
cdr3_nt: TGTGCCAGCAGTGTTGACAGGGCTGTAACTGAAGCTTTCTTT

j_call: TRBJ1-2
clone_size: NA
v_call: TRBV4-1
d_call: NA
cdr3_aa: CASSQTKANYGYTF
cdr3_nt: TGCGCCAGCAGCCAAACTAAGGCAAACTATGGCTACACCTTC

j_call: TRBJ2-7
clone_size: NA
v_call: TRBV7-2
d_call: TRBD1
cdr3_aa: CASSLSGTVDSDEQYF
cdr3_nt: TGTGCCAGCAGCTTAAGTGGGACAGTTGATTCCGACGAGCAGTACTTC

j_call: TRBJ2-7
clone_size: NA
v_call: TRBV10-2
d_call: TRBD1
cdr3_aa: CASSETSRQGAGEQYF
cdr3_nt: TGCGCCAGCAGTGAGACCTCCCGACAGGGGGCGGGGGAGCAGTACTTC

j_call: TRBJ1-2
clone_size: few
v_call: TRBV10-3
d_call: TRBD1
cdr3_aa: CAINGQDYGYTF
cdr3_nt: TGTGCCATCAACGGACAGGACTATGGCTACACCTTC

j_call: TRBJ2-5
clone_size: NA
v_call: TRBV15
d_call: NA
cdr3_aa: CATSRRGQETQYF
cdr3_nt: TGTGCCACCAGCAGGAGAGGACAAGAGACCCAGTACTTC

j_call: TRBJ2-3
clone_size: NA
v_call: TRBV5-5
d_call: TRBD2
cdr3_aa: CASSPKTGPGLAYRRPYF
cdr3_nt: TGTGCCAGCAGCCCCAAGACAGGACCGGGACTAGCCTACCGTAGGCCGTATTTT

j_call: TRBJ1-1
clone_size: NA
v_call: TRBV12-3/TRBV12-4
d_call: NA
cdr3_aa: CASRGGGRGTEAFF
cdr3_nt: TGTGCCAGCAGAGGGGGGGGAAGGGGGACTGAAGCTTTCTTT

j_call: TRBJ2-1
clone_size: NA
v_call: TRBV19
d_call: NA
cdr3_aa: CASSTAPGQDEQFF
cdr3_nt: TGTGCCAGTAGTACAGCCCCAGGCCAGGATGAGCAGTTCTTC

j_call: TRBJ2-5
clone_size: NA
v_call: TRBV9
d_call: TRBD2
cdr3_aa: CASSVGLAKETQYF
cdr3_nt: TGTGCCAGCAGCGTAGGACTAGCAAAAGAGACCCAGTACTTC